This T cell receptor (beta chain) was sequenced during a study of cytomegalovirus exposure and HLA in healthy donors. Notes on the study in general: TCR beta chain V- and J-gene trimming was linked, in a later analysis, to a missense variant in DCLRE1C. There was a cluster of highly shared sequence variants that was likely a sequencing artifact.

This clone was seen a few times. Its antigen is currently unknown. This CDR3 comprises 15 residues. V was clipped by 7 bases and J by 5 bases; unmatched bases: 7. Germline CDR1 MNHEY, CDR2 SVGAGI. Primers for the PCR totalled 60 Vbeta and 13 Jbeta. Clones were sequenced by immunoSEQ multiplex PCR, and TCRdb holds only the in-frame ones, with some missing. The data contain about 180,000 clones, around 80% of them seen just once; the ten biggest clones take up about 1.9%. V usage is TRBV6-5 and J usage is TRBJ2-1; 11 nucleotides line up with TRBD2. The TCR comes from a woman in her 30s in good health and CMV-seronegative. Sequenced input: PBMCs. This chain's CDR3 is CASINSGGANNEQFF. The DNA of the CDR3 is TGTGCCAGCATCAATAGCGGGGGGGCGAACAATGAGCAGTTCTTC.